A single sample gave rise to the 16 T cell receptor beta chains below, sequenced in a study of cytomegalovirus exposure and HLA in healthy donors (TCRdb year 2017). The library came from the immunoSEQ multiplex PCR assay. For the multiplex PCR, a mixture combining 60 forward primers for TCR Vbeta segments and 13 reverse primers for TCR Jbeta segments was used. The clones in this table, taken by TCRdb from immuneACCESS, are in-frame only. Not every clone is retained; where verified, under half of the shortfall comes from an unresolved V gene, and the cause of the rest is unknown. Recorded for this sample are 100,000 to 150,000 clones; about two thirds of them occurred a single time. The ten biggest clones cover over 4% of the sample. Material: PBMCs. These receptors were taken from a man in his sixties in good health and CMV-seropositive.

The genes are TRBV5-1 and TRBJ2-2; 7 nucleotides line up with TRBD1. This CDR3 comprises 16 residues. With V trimmed by 0 bases and J by 2 bases, 4 bases remained unmatched. From germline, CDR1 is SGHRS and CDR2 YFSETQ. The CDR3 loop is CASSLGGTVNTGELFF. The CDR3 bases are TGCGCCAGCAGCTTGGGAGGGACAGTCAACACCGGGGAGCTGTTTTTT. Looking up the rest from reference TRBV5-1 and TRBJ2-2 gives the full variable domain: KAGVTQTPRYLIKTRGQQVTLSCSPISGHRSVSWYQQTPGQGLQFLFEYFSETQRNKGNFPGRFSGRQFSNSRSEMNVSTLELGDSALYLCASSLGGTVNTGELFFGEGSRLTVL.

The chain links TRBV28 to TRBJ1-1, with a tentative D call TRBD1 (5 bases). The V end lost 7 bases, the J end lost 5 bases, and 17 bases lay between the germline ends. From germline, CDR1 is MDHEN and CDR2 SYDVKM. This CDR3 contains 14 residues. The CDR3 region has the DNA TGTGCCAGCATAACTTCGGGGGGTGCGACTGAAGCTTTCTTT. It yields the protein CASITSGGATEAFF.

The rearrangement uses TRBV5-1 and TRBJ2-5; 11 bases are a match to TRBD2. CDR1 is SGHRS and CDR2 is YFSETQ in the germline V gene. CDR3 length: 14 residues. The ends lost 4 bases at V and 5 bases at J; junction bases unmatched: 4. CDR3 protein: CASSLRTSGETQYF. The CDR3 DNA is TGCGCCAGCAGCCTTCGGACTAGCGGGGAGACCCAGTACTTC.

J is TRBJ2-4 and V is TRBV4-1, with D tentatively TRBD2 (5 bases). Deletions cut 3 bases from V and 0 bases from J, with 9 bases between. Germline V gene lookup returns CDR1 MGHRA and CDR2 YSYEKL. The CDR3 contains 15 residues. The CDR3: CASSQTEVAKNIQYF. The DNA for the CDR3 is TGCGCCAGCAGCCAGACGGAGGTAGCCAAAAACATTCAGTACTTC.

This chain connects TRBV30 to TRBJ2-3, with a weak D call TRBD1 (6 bases). V gave up 0 bases and J gave up 0 bases, with 10 bases separating them. This CDR3 is built from 15 residues. The germline gives CDR1 GTSNPN, CDR2 SVGIG (reference sequence). The CDR3 bases are TGTGCCTGGAGTGTCCAGGGGTCGAGCACAGATACGCAGTATTTT. Amino acids: CAWSVQGSSTDTQYF. Full variable domain (outside the CDR3, taken from reference TRBV30 and TRBJ2-3): SQTIHQWPATLVQPVGSPLSLECTVEGTSNPNLYWYRQAAGRGLQLLFYSVGIGQISSEVPQNLSASRPQDRQFILSSKKLLLSDSGFYLCAWSVQGSSTDTQYFGPGTRLTVL.

This chain connects TRBV19 to TRBJ1-5; D unclear. V was pared by 5 bases and J by 6 bases, with 14 bases between. The CDR3 runs to 14 residues. CDR1 and CDR2 from the germline V gene are LNHDA and SQIVND (reference sequence). The CDR3: CASSPAADVQPQHF. For the CDR3, the DNA is TGTGCCAGTAGTCCTGCCGCGGATGTTCAGCCCCAGCATTTT. Drawing the rest from reference TRBV19 and TRBJ1-5, the complete variable domain is DGGITQSPKYLFRKEGQNVTLSCEQNLNHDAMYWYRQDPGQGLRLIYYSQIVNDFQKGDIAEGYSVSREKKESFPLTVTSAQKNPTAFYLCASSPAADVQPQHFGDGTRLSIL.

V gene TRBV6-5 combines with J gene TRBJ2-3; maybe TRBD2 (6 bases). Deletions cut 6 bases from V and 6 bases from J, with 10 bases between. CDR1 and CDR2 (germline): MNHEY, SVGAGI. This CDR3 has 12 amino acids. This CDR3 reads CASRRGTDTQYF. The CDR3, as DNA: TGTGCCAGCAGGCGGGGTACGGATACGCAGTATTTT.

The genes are TRBV6-4 and TRBJ1-6, with a tentative D call TRBD1 (6 bases). The CDR3 is 14 amino acids. Looked up from germline, CDR1 is MRHNA and CDR2 is SNTAGT. V dropped 7 bases and J dropped 7 bases, with 14 bases sitting between them. CDR3 sequence reads: CASTEGGRNSPLHF. The CDR3 DNA is TGTGCCAGCACCGAAGGGGGACGGAATTCACCCCTCCACTTT.

This clone was detected a few times. The V gene is TRBV6-1, the J gene TRBJ1-4; tentatively, D is TRBD1 (5 bases). V was trimmed by 4 bases and J by 8 bases, leaving 11 bases between them. This CDR3 is 13 amino acids long. The germline CDR1 and CDR2 sequences are MNHNS and SASEGT. CDR3 DNA sequence: TGTGCCAGCAGTGTACCGGCAGGGGAAAAACTGTTTTTT. Its protein is CASSVPAGEKLFF.

The chain combines TRBV19 with TRBJ1-5; no clear D. V lost 4 bases to trimming and J lost 2 bases, with 6 bases between them. The CDR3 is 13 amino acids. Per the germline V gene, CDR1 is LNHDA and CDR2 is SQIVND (reference sequence). The CDR3 region has the DNA TGTGCCAGTAGTAGTGGGCGCAATCAGCCCCAGCATTTT. This encodes CASSSGRNQPQHF.

This clone was picked up one time. The chain links TRBV28 to TRBJ2-3, with TRBD1 as a possible D gene (5 bases). Germline V CDR1 and CDR2: MDHEN, SYDVKM. CDR3 length: 14 amino acids. V was trimmed by 5 bases and J by 2 bases, leaving 11 bases between them. The CDR3 protein is CASSPRTYTDTQYF. The CDR3 nucleotides are TGTGCCAGCAGTCCCCGGACATACACAGATACGCAGTATTTT.

This clone was observed a few times. The chain links TRBV6-1 to TRBJ1-6; 9 bases are a match to TRBD1. The germline gives CDR1 MNHNS, CDR2 SASEGT. J gave up 8 bases and V 7 bases, and 6 bases lay outside the gene matches. This CDR3 has 14 amino acids. The chain's CDR3 is CASILDRGHSPLHF. The CDR3 nucleotides are TGTGCCAGCATCCTGGACAGGGGTCATTCACCCCTCCACTTT.

The chain is built from TRBV5-1 and TRBJ1-6; D is unclear. Per the germline V gene, CDR1 is SGHRS and CDR2 is YFSETQ. V shed 4 bases and J shed 0 bases, with 11 bases lying between them. CDR3 length equals 16 residues. The CDR3 loop is CASSPLGGSYNSPLHF. The CDR3 DNA follows: TGCGCCAGCAGCCCGCTCGGTGGCTCCTATAATTCACCCCTCCACTTT.

The chain employs TRBV9 and TRBJ1-1; D ambiguous. CDR3 size: 12 residues. Germline loops: CDR1 SGDLS, CDR2 YYNGEE. V shed 3 bases and J shed 3 bases, with 6 bases lying between them. CDR3 sequence reads: CASSERDTEAFF. CDR3 bases: TGTGCCAGCAGCGAGCGTGACACTGAAGCTTTCTTT.

This clone showed up just a few times. The chain is built from TRBV11-1 and TRBJ2-1; D may be TRBD1 (5 bases). The CDR3 is made up of 15 amino acids. Germline CDR1 is SGHAT and CDR2 is FQDESV (reference sequence). V was shortened by 2 bases and J by 5 bases, with 13 bases between the two germline ends. The CDR3, as DNA: TGTGCCAGCAGCTTACATCTTCAGGGAAACAATGAGCAGTTCTTC. It translates to CASSLHLQGNNEQFF.

V is TRBV2 and J is TRBJ2-7; no reliable D call. V lost 4 bases and J lost 4, with 8 bases in between. The length of the CDR3 is 12 residues. Germline CDR1 and CDR2: SNHLY and FYNNEI. The CDR3 region is CASSVNNYEQYF. Here the CDR3 DNA reads TGTGCCAGCAGTGTTAACAATTACGAGCAGTACTTC.